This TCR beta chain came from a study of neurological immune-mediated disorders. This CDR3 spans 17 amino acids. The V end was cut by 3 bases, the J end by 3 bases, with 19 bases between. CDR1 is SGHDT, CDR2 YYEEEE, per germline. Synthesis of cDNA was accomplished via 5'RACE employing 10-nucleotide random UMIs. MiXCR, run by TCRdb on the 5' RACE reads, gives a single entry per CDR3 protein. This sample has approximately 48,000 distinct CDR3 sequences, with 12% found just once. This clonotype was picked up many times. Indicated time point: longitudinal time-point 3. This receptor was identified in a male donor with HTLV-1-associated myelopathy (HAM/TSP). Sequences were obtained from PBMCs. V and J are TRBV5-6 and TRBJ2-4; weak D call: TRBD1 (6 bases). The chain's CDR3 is CASSSDRTSAVKNIQYF. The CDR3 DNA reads TGTGCCAGCAGCTCCGACAGGACCTCCGCGGTCAAAAACATTCAGTACTTC.